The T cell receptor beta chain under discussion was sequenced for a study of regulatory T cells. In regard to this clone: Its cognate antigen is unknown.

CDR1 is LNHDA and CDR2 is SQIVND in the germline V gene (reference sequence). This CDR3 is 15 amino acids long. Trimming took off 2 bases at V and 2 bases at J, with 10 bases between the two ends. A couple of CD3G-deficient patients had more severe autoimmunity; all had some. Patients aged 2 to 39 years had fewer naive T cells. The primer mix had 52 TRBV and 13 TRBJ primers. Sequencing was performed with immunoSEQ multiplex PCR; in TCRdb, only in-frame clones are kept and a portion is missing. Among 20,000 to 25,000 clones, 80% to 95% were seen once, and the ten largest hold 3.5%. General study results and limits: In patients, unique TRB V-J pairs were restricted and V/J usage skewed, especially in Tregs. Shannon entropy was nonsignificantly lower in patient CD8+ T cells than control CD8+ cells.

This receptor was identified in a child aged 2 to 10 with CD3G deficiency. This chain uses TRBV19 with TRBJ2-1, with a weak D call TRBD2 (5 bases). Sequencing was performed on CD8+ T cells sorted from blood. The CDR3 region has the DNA TGTGCCAGTAGTATAACGGCGGGTCCCTACAATGAGCAGTTCTTC. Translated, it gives CASSITAGPYNEQFF.